This T cell receptor (beta chain) was recovered during a study of molecular identifiers for immune sequencing clone quantification. Germline CDR1 and CDR2: MNHEY and SMNVEV (reference sequence). The V end was cut by 3 bases, the J end by 12 bases, with 6 bases between. The CDR3 runs to 10 residues. A few counts support this clonotype. TCRdb called the PCR reads again in MiXCR, with one record for every CDR3 protein. The data show hundreds of thousands of distinct CDR3 sequences, with about 25% seen just once and around 0.78% held by the top ten. The TCR originated in a human donor in good health. Some libraries in this study had Jurkat cell RNA spiked in. Sequencing was performed on naive CD8+ T cells from blood, with Jurkat cell RNA spiked in. Subset meaning: FACS-sorted CD8+CD4-CCR7+CD45RA+ naive T cells. V usage is TRBV27 and J usage is TRBJ2-1; D is unresolved. The CDR3 coding sequence is TGTGCCAGCAGTTTTCCAAGGCAGTTCTTC. Its protein product is CASSFPRQFF.